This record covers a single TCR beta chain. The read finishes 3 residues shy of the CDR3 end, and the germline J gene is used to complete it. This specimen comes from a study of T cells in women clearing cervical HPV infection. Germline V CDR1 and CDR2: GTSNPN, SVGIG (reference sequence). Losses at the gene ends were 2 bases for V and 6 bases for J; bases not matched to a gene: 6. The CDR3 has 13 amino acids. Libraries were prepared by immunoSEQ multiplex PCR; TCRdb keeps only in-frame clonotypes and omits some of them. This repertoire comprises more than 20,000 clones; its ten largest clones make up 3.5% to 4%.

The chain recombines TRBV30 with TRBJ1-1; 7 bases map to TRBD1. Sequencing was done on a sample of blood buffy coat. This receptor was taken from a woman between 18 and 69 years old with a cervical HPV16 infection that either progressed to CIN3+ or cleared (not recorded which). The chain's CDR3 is CAWSRQGGAEAFF. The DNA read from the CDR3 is TGTGCCTGGAGTAGGCAGGGGGGTGCTGAA.